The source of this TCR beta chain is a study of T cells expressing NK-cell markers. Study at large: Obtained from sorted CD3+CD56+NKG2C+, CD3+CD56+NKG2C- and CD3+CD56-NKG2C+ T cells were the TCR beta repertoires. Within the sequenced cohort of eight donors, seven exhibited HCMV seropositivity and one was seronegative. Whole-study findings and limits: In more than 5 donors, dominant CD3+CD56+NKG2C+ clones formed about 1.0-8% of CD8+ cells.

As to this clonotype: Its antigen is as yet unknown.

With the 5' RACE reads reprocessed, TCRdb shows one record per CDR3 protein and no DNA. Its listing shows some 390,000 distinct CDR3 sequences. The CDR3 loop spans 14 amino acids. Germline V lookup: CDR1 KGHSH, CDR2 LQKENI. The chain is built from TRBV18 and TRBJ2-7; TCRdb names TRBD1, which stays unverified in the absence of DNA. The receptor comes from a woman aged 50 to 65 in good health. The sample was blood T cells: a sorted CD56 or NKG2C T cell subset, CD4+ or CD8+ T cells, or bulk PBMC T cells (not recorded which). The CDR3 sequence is CASSRGTGEVEQYF.